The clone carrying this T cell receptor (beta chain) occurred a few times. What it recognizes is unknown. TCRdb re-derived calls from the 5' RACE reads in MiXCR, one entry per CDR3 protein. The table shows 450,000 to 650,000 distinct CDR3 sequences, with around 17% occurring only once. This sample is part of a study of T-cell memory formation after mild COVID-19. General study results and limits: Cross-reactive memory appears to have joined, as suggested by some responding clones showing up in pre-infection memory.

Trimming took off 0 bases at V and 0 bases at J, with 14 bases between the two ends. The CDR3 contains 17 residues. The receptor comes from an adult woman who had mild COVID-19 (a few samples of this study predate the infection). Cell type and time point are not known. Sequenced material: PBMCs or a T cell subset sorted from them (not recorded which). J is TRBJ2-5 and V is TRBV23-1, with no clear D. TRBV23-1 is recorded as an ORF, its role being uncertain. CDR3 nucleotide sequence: TGCGCCAGCAGTCAATCGAAAGGACCCCTGTACCAAGAGACCCAGTACTTC. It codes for CASSQSKGPLYQETQYF.